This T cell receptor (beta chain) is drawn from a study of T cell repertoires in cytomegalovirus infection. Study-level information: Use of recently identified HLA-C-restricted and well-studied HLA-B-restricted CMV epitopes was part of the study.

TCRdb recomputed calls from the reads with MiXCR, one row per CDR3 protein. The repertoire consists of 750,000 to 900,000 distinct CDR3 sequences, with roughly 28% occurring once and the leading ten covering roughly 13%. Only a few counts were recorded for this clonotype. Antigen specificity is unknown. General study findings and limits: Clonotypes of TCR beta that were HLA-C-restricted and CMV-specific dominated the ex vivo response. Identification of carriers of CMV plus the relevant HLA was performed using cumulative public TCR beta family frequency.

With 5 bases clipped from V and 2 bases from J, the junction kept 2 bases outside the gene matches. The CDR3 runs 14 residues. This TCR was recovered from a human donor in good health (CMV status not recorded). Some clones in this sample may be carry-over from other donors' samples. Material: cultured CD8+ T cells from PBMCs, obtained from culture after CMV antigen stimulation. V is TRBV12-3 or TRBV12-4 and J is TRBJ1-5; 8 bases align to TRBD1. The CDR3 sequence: CASSAGGGNQPQHF. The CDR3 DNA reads TGTGCCAGCAGTGCAGGGGGCGGCAATCAGCCCCAGCATTTT.